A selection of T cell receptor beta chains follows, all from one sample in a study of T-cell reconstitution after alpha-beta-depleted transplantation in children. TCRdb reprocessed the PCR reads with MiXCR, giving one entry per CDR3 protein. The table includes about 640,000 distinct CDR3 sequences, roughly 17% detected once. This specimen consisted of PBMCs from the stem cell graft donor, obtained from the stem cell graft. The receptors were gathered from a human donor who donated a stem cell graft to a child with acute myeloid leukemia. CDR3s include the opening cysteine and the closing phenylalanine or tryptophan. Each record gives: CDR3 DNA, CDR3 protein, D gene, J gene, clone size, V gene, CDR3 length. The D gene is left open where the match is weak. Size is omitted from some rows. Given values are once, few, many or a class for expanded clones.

CDR3nt: TGTGCCAGCAGTTTATTAGCGGGGGGGGATATGCAGTTCTTC
CDR3aa: CASSLLAGGDMQFF
d_gene: TRBD2
j_gene: TRBJ2-1
abundance: many
v_gene: TRBV12-3/TRBV12-4
len: 14

CDR3nt: TGCAGCGTTGAAGGGGGGGGTGCCAAAAACATTCAGTACTTC
CDR3aa: CSVEGGGAKNIQYF
d_gene: TRBD2
j_gene: TRBJ2-4
abundance: many
v_gene: TRBV29-1
len: 14

CDR3nt: TGTGCCAGCAGTTACTGGGAGACAGTCGGTGGCAATGAGCAGTTCTTC
CDR3aa: CASSYWETVGGNEQFF
d_gene: .
j_gene: TRBJ2-1
abundance: .
v_gene: TRBV6-5
len: 16

CDR3nt: TGCAGTGCCAGGGCGGGGTGGGATACGCAGTATTTT
CDR3aa: CSARAGWDTQYF
d_gene: .
j_gene: TRBJ2-3
abundance: many
v_gene: TRBV20-1
len: 12

CDR3nt: TGCAGCGTTGAGGACAGACCGAATGGCTACACCTTC
CDR3aa: CSVEDRPNGYTF
d_gene: .
j_gene: TRBJ1-2
abundance: many
v_gene: TRBV29-1
len: 12

CDR3nt: TGTGCCAGCAGTTTAAGGACAGGGGCGCAGTACTTC
CDR3aa: CASSLRTGAQYF
d_gene: TRBD1
j_gene: TRBJ2-4
abundance: .
v_gene: TRBV12-3/TRBV12-4
len: 12

CDR3nt: TGTGCCAGCAGCCCCATAGCGGGGAACAATGAGCAGTTCTTC
CDR3aa: CASSPIAGNNEQFF
d_gene: TRBD2
j_gene: TRBJ2-1
abundance: .
v_gene: TRBV7-2
len: 14

CDR3nt: TGTGCCAGCAGTTTATTCGGGCAAGGGCAGGGAGATACGCAGTATTTT
CDR3aa: CASSLFGQGQGDTQYF
d_gene: .
j_gene: TRBJ2-3
abundance: .
v_gene: TRBV28
len: 16

CDR3nt: TGCAGTGCCCAAAGGGCAGCGGGTTACGAGCAGTACTTC
CDR3aa: CSAQRAAGYEQYF
d_gene: .
j_gene: TRBJ2-7
abundance: many
v_gene: TRBV20-1
len: 13

CDR3nt: TGCAGTGCTAGGACCCCTGTCGCTGGCTACACCTTC
CDR3aa: CSARTPVAGYTF
d_gene: .
j_gene: TRBJ1-2
abundance: many
v_gene: TRBV20-1
len: 12

CDR3nt: TGTGCCAGCAGCTTAAAGGGAAGTGGGGACACAGATACGCAGTATTTT
CDR3aa: CASSLKGSGDTDTQYF
d_gene: .
j_gene: TRBJ2-3
abundance: few
v_gene: TRBV7-9
len: 16

CDR3nt: TGCAGCGTTGAAGATTTCGGGGGCCTGAGTAGGAGTAATGAGCAGTTCTTC
CDR3aa: CSVEDFGGLSRSNEQFF
d_gene: .
j_gene: TRBJ2-1
abundance: many
v_gene: TRBV29-1
len: 17

CDR3nt: TGTGCCAGCAGCCCTAATGGGGCGAACACCGGGGAGCTGTTTTTT
CDR3aa: CASSPNGANTGELFF
d_gene: .
j_gene: TRBJ2-2
abundance: few
v_gene: TRBV28
len: 15

CDR3nt: TGTGCCAGCAACGGGGTGATGAGCTATGGCTACACCTTC
CDR3aa: CASNGVMSYGYTF
d_gene: .
j_gene: TRBJ1-2
abundance: few
v_gene: TRBV7-9
len: 13